Described below is a single T cell receptor (beta chain) sequence and its context. The sample comes from a study of blood T cell repertoires in COVID-19. Turning to the study itself: The United States, Italy and Spain supplied acute and convalescent COVID-19 samples.

Participant reports of clinical history set cohort assignment. In the authors' methods: Quantification of nucleated cells was approximated via reference gene primer amplification. Produced via immunoSEQ multiplex PCR; TCRdb's table is partial and in-frame only. V, J and clone size are those of that table, while D and trimming were read from the DNA. The data hold a few hundred thousand clones, with approximately 86% observed a single time. The CDR3 runs 15 residues. Germline loops: CDR1 SGHAT, CDR2 FQNNGV. V lost 1 base and J lost 0; bases outside the gene matches: 3. This chain links TRBV11-2 with TRBJ2-7; 7 positions match TRBD2. The sequence came from a woman between 40 and 50 years old with acute COVID-19. The sample comprised PBMCs or T cells enriched from blood (not recorded which). In DNA form, the CDR3 reads TGTGCCAGCAGCTTAGGGGCGGGGGACTCCTACGAGCAGTACTTC. Amino acids: CASSLGAGDSYEQYF.